This record covers a single TCR beta chain. Germline is not matched at one junction end, which may reflect a read error. Each donor who had ophthalmopathy showed moderate-to-severe activity, a CAS of ≥3, a NOSPECS of ≥4, and a duration under 3 months. The data stem from a study of Graves' ophthalmopathy and Graves' hyperthyroidism. Using RNA transcripts, the TCR beta CDR3 regions were amplified. A first-round RT-PCR used HTBI primers, followed by a second-round multiplex PCR. TCRdb re-called the multiplex PCR reads through MiXCR, storing one row per CDR3 protein. The table includes 650,000 to 900,000 distinct CDR3 sequences, 40% detected once. The CDR3 is 14 amino acids. The V gene's germline CDR1 is SQVTM and CDR2 ANQGSEA.

The sample was peripheral blood. The TCR comes from an adult man with Graves' ophthalmopathy. The V call is TRBV29-1, the J call TRBJ1-4; 10 positions agree with TRBD1. The CDR3 loop is CAWRGTGVREKLFF. The CDR3 DNA sequence: TGTGCCTGGAGGGGGACAGGGGTAAGGGAAAAACTGTTTTTT.